The T cell receptor (beta chain) under discussion was sequenced for a study of blood T cells in healthy people across ages. The overall study: Template switching caught about one barcoded beta molecule for each two T cells. General observations from the study: It was the long-lived donors that had more naive CD4+ cells and higher diversity than aged donors.

Each of the donors had roughly 10 milliliters of peripheral blood drawn into EDTA-treated Vacutainer tubes. Then a second PCR, running about 7 to 11 cycles, was carried out with a sample-barcoded 5' primer and a J-beta primer mix. TCRdb re-derived calls from the 5' RACE reads in MiXCR, one entry per CDR3 protein. The table shows 1.5 million to 2 million distinct CDR3 sequences, with roughly 50% occurring only once. Regarding this clonotype: Its target is unknown.

CDR1 is DFQATT and CDR2 is SNEGSKA in the germline V gene (reference sequence). The CDR3 is 16 residues long. The source material was blood. The clonotype was recovered from a middle-aged woman in good health. The chain has TRBV20-1 and TRBJ1-1; D is perhaps TRBD1 (5 bases). In DNA form, the CDR3 reads TGCGTCCCGGGGGGGGACTACAGGTCCCTGAACACTGAAGCTTTCTTT. The encoded protein is CVPGGDYRSLNTEAFF.